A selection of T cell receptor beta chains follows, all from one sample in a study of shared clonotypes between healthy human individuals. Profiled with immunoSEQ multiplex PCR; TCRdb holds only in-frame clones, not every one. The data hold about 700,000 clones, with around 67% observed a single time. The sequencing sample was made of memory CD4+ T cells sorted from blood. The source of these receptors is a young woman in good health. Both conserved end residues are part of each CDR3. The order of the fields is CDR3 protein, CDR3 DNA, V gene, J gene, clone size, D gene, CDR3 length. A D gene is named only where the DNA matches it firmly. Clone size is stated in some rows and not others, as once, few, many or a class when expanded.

CDR3aa: CASSPPGFNQPQHF
CDR3nt: TGTGCCAGCAGCCCACCGGGTTTTAATCAGCCCCAGCATTTT
v_gene: TRBV28
j_gene: TRBJ1-5
abundance: once
d_gene: .
len: 14

CDR3aa: CASSASGLAGFDTQYF
CDR3nt: TGTGCCAGCAGTGCTTCAGGACTAGCGGGCTTTGATACGCAGTATTTT
v_gene: TRBV6-1
j_gene: TRBJ2-3
abundance: .
d_gene: TRBD2
len: 16

CDR3aa: CAISVADNTGELFF
CDR3nt: TGTGCCATCAGTGTGGCCGATAACACCGGGGAGCTGTTTTTT
v_gene: TRBV10-3
j_gene: TRBJ2-2
abundance: .
d_gene: .
len: 14

CDR3aa: CASSTGLLNYYEQYF
CDR3nt: TGTGCCAGCTCAACGGGCCTTCTCAATTACTACGAGCAGTACTTC
v_gene: TRBV28
j_gene: TRBJ2-7
abundance: .
d_gene: .
len: 15

CDR3aa: CASRETGTSGSYEQFF
CDR3nt: TGTGCCAGCAGAGAGACCGGGACTAGCGGGAGTTATGAGCAGTTCTTC
v_gene: TRBV14
j_gene: TRBJ2-1
abundance: .
d_gene: TRBD2
len: 16

CDR3aa: CAISQALNTEAFF
CDR3nt: TGTGCCATAAGTCAGGCTTTGAACACTGAAGCTTTCTTT
v_gene: TRBV10-3
j_gene: TRBJ1-1
abundance: .
d_gene: .
len: 13

CDR3aa: CASSLELAGRKLFF
CDR3nt: TGTGCCAGCAGCTTAGAACTGGCAGGAAGGAAACTGTTTTTT
v_gene: TRBV7-8
j_gene: TRBJ1-4
abundance: .
d_gene: .
len: 14

CDR3aa: CASSQSLSEPQHF
CDR3nt: TGTGCCAGCTCACAGTCCCTTTCCGAACCCCAGCATTTT
v_gene: TRBV18
j_gene: TRBJ1-5
abundance: few
d_gene: .
len: 13

CDR3aa: CASSYEGGMRGYTF
CDR3nt: TGTGCCAGCAGTTACGAGGGGGGAATGAGAGGCTACACCTTC
v_gene: TRBV6-5
j_gene: TRBJ1-2
abundance: .
d_gene: .
len: 14

CDR3aa: CASRLARGRRNYGYTF
CDR3nt: TGTGCAAGTCGCTTAGCGCGAGGCAGACGTAACTATGGCTACACCTTC
v_gene: TRBV12-2
j_gene: TRBJ1-2
abundance: .
d_gene: .
len: 16

CDR3aa: CASSGRLGGVYNEQFF
CDR3nt: TGTGCCAGCAGCGGGCGACTAGGGGGAGTCTACAATGAGCAGTTCTTC
v_gene: TRBV9
j_gene: TRBJ2-1
abundance: .
d_gene: .
len: 16

CDR3aa: CSAYRSEAFF
CDR3nt: TGCAGTGCTTACCGGTCTGAAGCTTTCTTT
v_gene: TRBV20-1
j_gene: TRBJ1-1
abundance: once
d_gene: .
len: 10

CDR3aa: CSVGHTTGTEQYF
CDR3nt: TGCAGCGTTGGCCATACAACAGGGACGGAGCAGTACTTC
v_gene: TRBV29-1
j_gene: TRBJ2-5
abundance: .
d_gene: .
len: 13

CDR3aa: CATPGPTYGYTF
CDR3nt: TGTGCCACTCCAGGGCCAACCTATGGCTACACCTTC
v_gene: TRBV28
j_gene: TRBJ1-2
abundance: .
d_gene: .
len: 12

CDR3aa: CARFRRDSLNYGYTF
CDR3nt: TGTGCCCGCTTCCGCCGGGACTCGCTTAACTATGGCTACACCTTC
v_gene: TRBV30
j_gene: TRBJ1-2
abundance: .
d_gene: .
len: 15

CDR3aa: CASSQDLSGRTNEQFF
CDR3nt: TGTGCCAGCAGCCAAGACCTCAGCGGGAGGACCAATGAGCAGTTCTTC
v_gene: TRBV4-2
j_gene: TRBJ2-1
abundance: .
d_gene: TRBD2
len: 16

CDR3aa: CASSQPGTELRDTQYF
CDR3nt: TGTGCCAGTTCACAACCCGGGACAGAACTACGAGATACGCAGTATTTT
v_gene: TRBV19
j_gene: TRBJ2-3
abundance: .
d_gene: TRBD1
len: 16

CDR3aa: CASRRRQLTNEKLFF
CDR3nt: TGTGCCAGCAGACGACGGCAGCTAACTAATGAAAAACTGTTTTTT
v_gene: TRBV6-5
j_gene: TRBJ1-4
abundance: .
d_gene: .
len: 15

CDR3aa: CASSSTGSSGNTIYF
CDR3nt: TGTGCCAGCAGTTCAACAGGGTCCTCTGGAAACACCATATATTTT
v_gene: TRBV28
j_gene: TRBJ1-3
abundance: .
d_gene: .
len: 15

CDR3aa: CASRDLLGLDQETQYF
CDR3nt: TGTGCCAGCAGAGACTTACTGGGACTTGATCAAGAGACCCAGTACTTC
v_gene: TRBV2
j_gene: TRBJ2-5
abundance: once
d_gene: .
len: 16

CDR3aa: CASSSGTSGRYTGELFF
CDR3nt: TGTGCCAGCAGTAGCGGGACTAGCGGGAGGTACACCGGGGAGCTGTTTTTT
v_gene: TRBV28
j_gene: TRBJ2-2
abundance: .
d_gene: TRBD2
len: 17

CDR3aa: CASSLKGAPLSPSYF
CDR3nt: TGTGCCAGCAGTTTAAAGGGGGCCCCACTTTCCCCGTCGTATTTT
v_gene: TRBV27
j_gene: TRBJ2-3
abundance: .
d_gene: TRBD1
len: 15

CDR3aa: CASSYPPAGPEDEQYF
CDR3nt: TGTGCCAGCAGTTACCCCCCGGCAGGGCCGGAGGACGAGCAGTACTTC
v_gene: TRBV6-6
j_gene: TRBJ2-7
abundance: .
d_gene: .
len: 16

CDR3aa: CASSLQGGAEAFF
CDR3nt: TGCGCCAGCAGTCTGCAGGGAGGCGCTGAAGCTTTCTTT
v_gene: TRBV23-1
j_gene: TRBJ1-1
abundance: .
d_gene: .
len: 13

CDR3aa: CASSLYVNQPQHF
CDR3nt: TGTGCCAGCAGCTTATATGTGAATCAGCCCCAGCATTTT
v_gene: TRBV7-8
j_gene: TRBJ1-5
abundance: .
d_gene: .
len: 13

CDR3aa: CASSLGLDEQFF
CDR3nt: TGTGCCAGCAGCTTAGGACTCGATGAGCAGTTCTTC
v_gene: TRBV7-8
j_gene: TRBJ2-1
abundance: .
d_gene: .
len: 12

CDR3aa: CASTSGRGANYGYTF
CDR3nt: TGTGCCAGCACCTCGGGGAGGGGCGCTAACTATGGCTACACCTTC
v_gene: TRBV6-6
j_gene: TRBJ1-2
abundance: .
d_gene: .
len: 15

CDR3aa: CASSPQGQETQYF
CDR3nt: TGTGCCAGTAGTCCACAGGGGCAAGAGACCCAGTACTTC
v_gene: TRBV19
j_gene: TRBJ2-5
abundance: .
d_gene: TRBD1
len: 13

CDR3aa: CASSTGSYNEQFF
CDR3nt: TGTGCCAGCTCTACAGGTTCCTACAATGAGCAGTTCTTC
v_gene: TRBV28
j_gene: TRBJ2-1
abundance: .
d_gene: .
len: 13

CDR3aa: CASSYRQGINEQFF
CDR3nt: TGTGCCAGCAGCTACCGACAGGGGATAAATGAGCAGTTCTTC
v_gene: TRBV28
j_gene: TRBJ2-1
abundance: .
d_gene: TRBD1
len: 14

CDR3aa: CASSLDLQESYEQYF
CDR3nt: TGTGCCAGCAGCTTAGATCTACAGGAAAGCTACGAGCAGTACTTC
v_gene: TRBV7-2
j_gene: TRBJ2-7
abundance: .
d_gene: .
len: 15

CDR3aa: CASSLANGGDKQYF
CDR3nt: TGCGCCAGCAGCTTGGCCAATGGGGGGGACAAGCAGTACTTC
v_gene: TRBV5-1
j_gene: TRBJ2-7
abundance: .
d_gene: .
len: 14

CDR3aa: CASSYGGSGANVLTF
CDR3nt: TGTGCCAGCAGTTACGGGGGGTCTGGGGCCAACGTCCTGACTTTC
v_gene: TRBV6-5
j_gene: TRBJ2-6
abundance: .
d_gene: .
len: 15

CDR3aa: CASSPNLSGEQYF
CDR3nt: TGCGCCAGCAGCCCAAACCTGAGTGGCGAGCAGTACTTC
v_gene: TRBV10-1
j_gene: TRBJ2-7
abundance: once
d_gene: .
len: 13

CDR3aa: CASSGTSGRYNEQFF
CDR3nt: TGTGCCAGCAGCGGGACTAGCGGGAGGTACAATGAGCAGTTCTTC
v_gene: TRBV6-1
j_gene: TRBJ2-1
abundance: once
d_gene: TRBD2
len: 15

CDR3aa: CASSLDPGPHTEAFF
CDR3nt: TGTGCCAGCAGCTTAGATCCAGGGCCGCACACTGAAGCTTTCTTT
v_gene: TRBV11-3
j_gene: TRBJ1-1
abundance: .
d_gene: .
len: 15

CDR3aa: CAISGTQNTDTQYF
CDR3nt: TGTGCCATCAGTGGCACACAAAACACAGATACGCAGTATTTT
v_gene: TRBV10-3
j_gene: TRBJ2-3
abundance: .
d_gene: .
len: 14